This is a list of T cell receptor beta chains from one sample in a study of T cell responses to AZD1222 COVID-19 vaccine. Assay used: immunoSEQ multiplex PCR; TCRdb lists only in-frame clones, some missing. This sample yields roughly 150,000 clones, of which 90% to 95% are seen a single time; roughly 5% belongs to the top ten. The sample was peripheral blood, taken 28 days after the second AZD1222 dose. The receptor set was obtained from an adult who received the AZD1222 COVID-19 vaccine. Both conserved end residues are part of each CDR3. A D gene is named only where the DNA matches it firmly. The size of a clone is reported for some rows only, either as once, few or many, or as a class for expanded clones.

>NA|TRBV28|TRBJ1-5|TRBD1
CASSPSGTGGFSNQPQHF
TGTGCCAGCAGTCCGTCCGGGACAGGCGGATTTAGCAATCAGCCCCAGCATTTT
>NA|TRBV21-1|TRBJ2-5|NA
CASSKGKGWGETQYF
TGTGCCAGCAGCAAAGGAAAGGGTTGGGGGGAGACCCAGTACTTC
>once|TRBV6-5|TRBJ2-3|NA
CASTTRSGGDTQYF
TGTGCCAGCACAACCAGGTCTGGAGGAGATACGCAGTATTTT
>NA|TRBV7-9|TRBJ2-3|TRBD2
CASSLANSGRANDTQYF
TGTGCCAGCAGCTTAGCGAATAGCGGGAGGGCCAACGATACGCAGTATTTT
>NA|TRBV11-2|TRBJ2-5|TRBD2
CASSPPGLATKETQYF
TGTGCCAGCAGCCCGCCGGGACTAGCGACAAAAGAGACCCAGTACTTC
>NA|TRBV7-9|TRBJ2-3|NA
CASSSGGPIGTDTQYF
TGTGCCAGCAGCTCAGGGGGGCCGATTGGCACAGATACGCAGTATTTT
>NA|TRBV3-1/TRBV3-2|TRBJ2-1|TRBD2
CASSHGASGRFHEQFF
TGTGCCAGCAGCCATGGGGCTAGCGGGAGGTTCCATGAGCAGTTCTTC
>NA|TRBV24-1|TRBJ1-5|NA
CATSDPRSRDTDNQPQHF
TGTGCCACCAGTGATCCGCGGAGTCGGGACACCGATAATCAGCCCCAGCATTTT
>NA|TRBV28|TRBJ2-2|TRBD2
CAAGRITGELFF
TGTGCAGCGGGACGGATCACCGGGGAGCTGTTTTTT
>NA|TRBV5-1|TRBJ1-1|NA
CASSLGVRRTEAFF
TGCGCCAGCAGCTTGGGGGTAAGGAGGACTGAAGCTTTCTTT
>NA|TRBV2|TRBJ2-4|NA
CASSEWKNIQYF
TGTGCCAGCAGTGAATGGAAAAACATTCAGTACTTC
>NA|TRBV11-2|TRBJ1-1|NA
CASNPIMSNGGYGFF
TGTGCCAGCAACCCCATTATGTCTAATGGAGGGTACGGTTTCTTT
>few|TRBV7-9|TRBJ1-5|NA
CASSSGYSNQPQHF
TGTGCCAGCAGCTCCGGGTATAGCAATCAGCCCCAGCATTTT
>NA|TRBV5-4|TRBJ1-2|NA
CASSLDGNYGYTF
TGTGCCAGCAGCTTGGACGGGAACTATGGCTACACCTTC
>once|TRBV7-3|TRBJ2-1|NA
CASSLRAGRSNEQFF
TGTGCCAGCAGCTTACGGGCGGGACGATCCAATGAGCAGTTCTTC
>NA|TRBV3-1/TRBV3-2|TRBJ1-5|NA
CASSREQGRQPQHF
TGTGCCAGCAGCCGGGAGCAGGGTCGGCAGCCCCAGCATTTT
>NA|TRBV11-1|TRBJ1-1|NA
CASSLTEFNTEAFF
TGTGCCAGCAGCTTAACCGAGTTTAACACTGAAGCCTTCTTT
>NA|TRBV18|TRBJ2-4|TRBD1
CASSPPSGQGGIQYF
TGTGCCAGCTCACCACCGTCGGGACAGGGAGGCATTCAGTACTTC
>NA|TRBV9|TRBJ2-5|NA
CASSVVDWETQYF
TGTGCCAGCAGCGTAGTAGATTGGGAGACCCAGTACTTC
>NA|TRBV5-4|TRBJ2-3|TRBD1
CASSLAGDRLKDTQYF
TGTGCCAGCAGCTTGGCCGGGGACAGGCTGAAAGATACGCAGTATTTT
>NA|TRBV7-2|TRBJ1-2|TRBD1
CASSLIQGALFGYTF
TGTGCCAGCAGCTTAATTCAGGGGGCGCTCTTTGGCTACACCTTC
>NA|TRBV18|TRBJ1-5|NA
CASSPPGKAGGQPQHF
TGTGCCAGCTCACCACCGGGGAAGGCGGGTGGTCAGCCCCAGCATTTT
>NA|TRBV6-2/TRBV6-3|TRBJ1-5|NA
CASSSSTANQPQHF
TGTGCCAGCAGCTCCTCGACCGCCAATCAGCCCCAGCATTTT
>NA|TRBV3-1/TRBV3-2|TRBJ2-7|TRBD2
CASSQEGELAPPYEQYF
TGTGCCAGCAGCCAAGAAGGGGAACTAGCGCCACCCTACGAGCAGTACTTC
>NA|TRBV19|TRBJ2-1|NA
CASTPGGASDAQFF
TGTGCCAGTACCCCCGGAGGGGCCTCTGACGCGCAGTTCTTC
>NA|TRBV3-1/TRBV3-2|TRBJ1-6|NA
CASSPTSGNSPLHF
TGTGCCAGCAGCCCAACCTCGGGGAATTCACCCCTCCACTTT
>NA|TRBV6-5|TRBJ1-3|NA
CASNPRGSGNTIYF
TGTGCCAGCAATCCAAGGGGGTCTGGAAACACCATATATTTT
>NA|TRBV20-1|TRBJ1-2|NA
CSAIDSPNYGYTF
TGCAGTGCTATTGACTCCCCTAACTATGGCTACACCTTC
>NA|TRBV19|TRBJ1-2|NA
CASSLGQGGYTF
TGTGCCAGTAGTCTTGGCCAGGGAGGCTACACCTTC
>NA|TRBV11-2|TRBJ2-4|NA
CASSLQWEAKNIQYF
TGTGCCAGCAGCTTACAATGGGAGGCCAAAAACATTCAGTACTTC
>NA|TRBV5-4|TRBJ1-4|NA
CAKEQRWKLFF
TGTGCCAAGGAACAGCGGTGGAAACTGTTTTTT
>few|TRBV6-6|TRBJ2-3|NA
CASSKREADTQYF
TGTGCCAGCAGCAAGCGCGAGGCAGATACGCAGTATTTT
>NA|TRBV7-2|TRBJ1-6|TRBD1
CASSLATQGVGSPLHF
TGTGCCAGCAGCTTAGCGACCCAGGGGGTAGGGTCACCCCTCCACTTT
>NA|TRBV19|TRBJ2-3|NA
CATIDGGTGDTQYF
TGTGCCACCATCGACGGGGGCACCGGAGATACGCAGTATTTT
>NA|TRBV4-2|TRBJ2-3|NA
CASSQEKERVNTQYF
TGTGCCAGCAGCCAAGAAAAGGAGCGGGTAAATACGCAGTATTTT
>NA|TRBV28|TRBJ1-3|NA
CASSYRSGNTIYF
TGTGCCAGCAGTTACCGCTCTGGAAACACCATATATTTT
>NA|TRBV29-1|TRBJ1-2|TRBD1
CSYLNRGGGYTF
TGCAGCTACCTAAACAGGGGAGGAGGCTACACCTTC
>once|TRBV5-5|TRBJ1-5|NA
CASTEGGPYSNQPQHF
TGTGCCAGCACCGAGGGAGGGCCATATAGCAATCAGCCCCAGCATTTT
>NA|TRBV5-8|TRBJ1-6|NA
CASSSWTPNSPLHF
TGTGCCAGCAGCTCCTGGACTCCTAATTCACCCCTCCACTTT
>NA|TRBV7-7|TRBJ1-2|NA
CASSLGQTGYTF
TGTGCCAGCAGCTTAGGACAGACTGGCTACACCTTC
>NA|TRBV4-2|TRBJ2-2|NA
CASSPLVGNTGELFF
TGTGCCAGCAGCCCACTAGTGGGGAACACCGGGGAGCTGTTTTTT
>NA|TRBV7-9|TRBJ2-1|NA
CASCGVGTPHNEQFF
TGTGCCAGCTGCGGGGTAGGGACTCCCCACAATGAGCAGTTCTTC
>NA|TRBV27|TRBJ1-1|NA
CASSLIGGPAFF
TGTGCCAGCAGTTTAATAGGAGGACCAGCTTTCTTT
>NA|TRBV15|TRBJ2-1|TRBD2
CATSGGGAGLGSYEQFF
TGTGCCACCAGTGGGGGCGGTGCGGGACTAGGGTCGTATGAGCAGTTCTTC
>NA|TRBV5-1|TRBJ2-7|TRBD1
CASSLLHNFPGQVYEQYF
TGCGCCAGCAGCTTACTTCACAACTTCCCGGGACAGGTCTACGAGCAGTACTTC
>NA|TRBV3-1/TRBV3-2|TRBJ1-3|NA
CASSQHETITDSGNTIYF
TGTGCCAGCAGCCAACATGAGACAATTACAGACTCTGGAAACACCATATATTTT
>NA|TRBV27|TRBJ1-1|NA
CASSSRENTEAFF
TGTGCCAGCAGTTCAAGGGAGAACACTGAAGCTTTCTTT
>NA|TRBV2|TRBJ1-6|NA
CASSEDLGAFSPLHF
TGTGCCAGCAGTGAGGATCTGGGGGCATTTTCACCCCTCCACTTT